These 12 T cell receptor beta chains were sequenced from one sample in a study of blood T cell repertoires in COVID-19. The table came from immunoSEQ multiplex PCR; TCRdb's copy has only in-frame clones and leaves some out. The sample has some 150,000 clones, approximately 80% seen once. Sequences were obtained from peripheral blood. Source of these receptors: a man between 60 and 75 years old with active or convalescent COVID-19.

The rearrangement links TRBV6-1 to TRBJ2-7, with no clear D. Germline V CDR1 and CDR2: MNHNS, SASEGT. Trimming removed 0 bases from V and 5 bases from J, with 11 bases in between. The CDR3 runs 14 residues. The CDR3 here is CASSEASLSNEQYF. The CDR3 DNA sequence: TGTGCCAGCAGTGAAGCGAGCTTATCCAACGAGCAGTACTTC.

V gene TRBV3-1 (or the pseudogene TRBV3-2) combines with J gene TRBJ2-1; D is unresolved. V shed 0 bases and J shed 3 bases, with 12 bases lying between them. Germline CDR1 and CDR2: LGHDT and YNNKEL (reference sequence). This CDR3 region has 16 residues. CDR3 region: CASSQEAQKRYNEQFF. The CDR3 DNA reads as TGTGCCAGCAGCCAAGAGGCCCAAAAGCGCTACAATGAGCAGTTCTTC.

This sequence joins TRBV18 and TRBJ2-3; D is possibly TRBD2 (5 bases). The CDR3 is 13 residues long. CDR1 and CDR2 (germline): KGHSH, LQKENI. V gave up 3 bases and J gave up 5 bases, with 9 bases separating them. The CDR3 nucleotides read TGTGCCAGCTCACCGGACGGGGAAGATACGCAGTATTTT. Translating it yields CASSPDGEDTQYF.

The J gene is TRBJ2-6, the V gene TRBV28; 8 bases line up with TRBD1. From germline, CDR1 is MDHEN and CDR2 SYDVKM. Unmatched junction bases numbered 11, after V lost 6 bases and J lost 1 base. The CDR3 covers 18 residues. The DNA of the CDR3 is TGTGCCAGCAGATTAGGGACAGGCGGCATTTCTGGGGCCAACGTCCTGACTTTC. Its translation: CASRLGTGGISGANVLTF. Filled out from reference TRBV28 and TRBJ2-6, the complete variable domain reads DVKVTQSSRYLVKRTGEKVFLECVQDMDHENMFWYRQDPGLGLRLIYFSYDVKMKEKGDIPEGYSVSREKKERFSLILESASTNQTSMYLCASRLGTGGISGANVLTFGAGSRLTVL.

The chain links TRBV28 to TRBJ2-7, with D perhaps TRBD1 (5 bases). The V end lost 7 bases, the J end lost 3 bases, and 7 bases lay between the germline ends. The CDR3 sequence is 11 residues long. Germline CDR1 reads MDHEN; CDR2 reads SYDVKM. The CDR3 loop is CASTGRYEQYF. CDR3 coding DNA: TGTGCCAGCACAGGGCGCTACGAGCAGTACTTC. Based on the CDR3 plus reference TRBV28 and TRBJ2-7, the full variable domain is DVKVTQSSRYLVKRTGEKVFLECVQDMDHENMFWYRQDPGLGLRLIYFSYDVKMKEKGDIPEGYSVSREKKERFSLILESASTNQTSMYLCASTGRYEQYFGPGTRLTVT.

The rearrangement uses TRBV6-2 or TRBV6-3 and TRBJ2-1; 8 bases are shared with TRBD2. The CDR3 runs 17 residues. CDR1 MNHEY and CDR2 SVGEGT come from the germline V gene. V dropped 0 bases and J dropped 8; count of bases not matched to a gene: 12. CDR3 sequence: CASSYSITGLALDEQFF. For the CDR3, the DNA is TGTGCCAGCAGTTACTCGATCACTGGACTAGCTCTTGATGAGCAGTTCTTC.

This sequence joins TRBV2 and TRBJ1-6; TRBD1 matches 9 bases. This CDR3 is built from 15 residues. Looked up from germline, CDR1 is SNHLY and CDR2 is FYNNEI. Trimming took 7 bases from V and 7 from J; bases not matched to a gene: 8. In DNA, the CDR3 is TGTGCCAGCAACCCAGGACAGGGGCTGAATTCACCCCTCCACTTT. Encoded protein: CASNPGQGLNSPLHF.

The chain couples TRBV5-1 to TRBJ2-7, with no clear D. Looked up from germline, CDR1 is SGHRS and CDR2 is YFSETQ. The V gene lost 2 bases and the J gene lost 4 bases, with 16 bases spanning the gap. The length of the CDR3 is 15 residues. This CDR3 is CASSLQSPHIYEQYF. The DNA of the CDR3 is TGCGCCAGCAGCTTACAGTCGCCCCACATTTACGAGCAGTACTTC.

The chain uses TRBV9 and TRBJ2-1; 7 bases map to TRBD2. This CDR3 has 15 residues. Germline V gene sequence: CDR1 SGDLS, CDR2 YYNGEE. The junction had 5 bases not matched to a gene; V was cut back by 0 bases and J by 5 bases. The CDR3 bases are TGTGCCAGCAGCGTAGGCTGGCTAGCGGACAATGAGCAGTTCTTC. Its translation is CASSVGWLADNEQFF.

The chain recombines TRBV5-1 with TRBJ2-1; D might be TRBD2 (5 bases). This CDR3 comprises 13 residues. The V gene lost 4 bases and the J gene lost 9 bases, with 14 bases spanning the gap. Germline V gives CDR1 SGHRS, CDR2 YFSETQ. In DNA form, the CDR3 reads TGCGCCAGCAGCAGATCCGAAGGGAGTGAGCAGTTCTTC. It yields the protein CASSRSEGSEQFF.

The gene calls are TRBV27 and TRBJ2-5; possible D gene TRBD2, 7 bases. Looked up from germline, CDR1 is MNHEY and CDR2 is SMNVEV (reference sequence). The CDR3 sequence is 15 residues long. Trimming pared 2 bases from V and 2 bases from J, leaving 12 bases between. The CDR3 loop is CASSLGGGPQETQYF. DNA of the CDR3: TGTGCCAGCAGTTTAGGGGGGGGCCCTCAAGAGACCCAGTACTTC.

J is TRBJ2-2 and V is TRBV3-1 (or the pseudogene TRBV3-2), with 7 bases identical to TRBD2. The J segment lost 8 bases and the V segment lost 6 bases, leaving 3 bases of the junction unmatched. Germline CDR1 reads LGHDT; CDR2 reads YNNKEL (reference sequence). This CDR3 spans 12 amino acids. The CDR3: CASRLAIGELFF. CDR3 DNA sequence: TGTGCCAGCAGACTAGCGATAGGGGAGCTGTTTTTT.